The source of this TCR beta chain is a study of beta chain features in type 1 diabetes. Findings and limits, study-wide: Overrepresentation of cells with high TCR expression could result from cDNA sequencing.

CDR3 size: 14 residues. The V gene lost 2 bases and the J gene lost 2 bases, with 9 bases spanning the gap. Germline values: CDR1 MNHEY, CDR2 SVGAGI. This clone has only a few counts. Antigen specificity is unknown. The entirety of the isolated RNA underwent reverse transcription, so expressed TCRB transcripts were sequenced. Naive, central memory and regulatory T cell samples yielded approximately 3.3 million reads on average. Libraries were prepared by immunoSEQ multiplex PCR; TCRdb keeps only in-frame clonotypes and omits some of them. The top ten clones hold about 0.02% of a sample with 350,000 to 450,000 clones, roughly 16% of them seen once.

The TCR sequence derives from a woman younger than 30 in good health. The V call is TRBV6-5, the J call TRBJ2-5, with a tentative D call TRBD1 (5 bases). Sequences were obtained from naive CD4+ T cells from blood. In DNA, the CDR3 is TGTGCCAGCAGTTACGCAAGGACACAAGAGACCCAGTACTTC. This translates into CASSYARTQETQYF.